The present TCR beta chain was sequenced within a study of T cell responses to AZD1222 COVID-19 vaccine. Study in general: Doses given second, at about 4 or about 12 weeks, were pooled.

This clone has just one count. The antigen is not known. CDR1 and CDR2 (germline): SGHNT, YYREEE (reference sequence). V dropped 0 bases and J dropped 4; count of bases not matched to a gene: 8. The CDR3 covers 17 residues. The study's findings and limits: Spike-specific TCR breadth and depth grew following two AZD1222 doses. There were mostly white British donors and more females than males, and clonal diversity was possibly underestimated.

Using immunoSEQ multiplex PCR, the repertoire was profiled, and TCRdb retains in-frame clones only, with some absent. The sample includes roughly 150,000 clones, 91% of them seen just once. The sequence was obtained from an adult in good health. The specimen comprised peripheral blood, sampled on day 0 of AZD1222 vaccination. The chain combines TRBV5-4 with TRBJ2-3; 10 bases map to TRBD2. CDR3 in DNA: TGTGCCAGCAGCTTGGTGCCTAGCGGGAGTAACGCAGATACGCAGTATTTT. This sequence encodes CASSLVPSGSNADTQYF.